This T cell receptor beta chain is from a study of control samples from healthy donors and cancer patients. Measured with immunoSEQ multiplex PCR; TCRdb has only the in-frame clones, and not every one. Among 120,000 to 150,000 clones listed, 94% were seen once. The V end was cut by 4 bases, the J end by 0 bases, with 13 bases between. The V gene's germline CDR1 is MNHEY and CDR2 SVGAGI. This CDR3 contains 16 residues. The sequence was obtained from a man between 35 and 55 years old in good health. The V gene is TRBV6-5, the J gene TRBJ2-4, with a weak D call TRBD1 (5 bases). The sequenced material came from blood. The CDR3, as DNA: TGTGCCAGCAGTTTAGACAGAATAGTAGCCAAAAACATTCAGTACTTC. Translation gives CASSLDRIVAKNIQYF.